These 5 T cell receptor beta chains share one sample of origin, sequenced in a study of blood T cell repertoires in COVID-19. Clones were sequenced by immunoSEQ multiplex PCR, and TCRdb holds only the in-frame ones, with some missing. The sample has fewer than 350,000 clones, under 90% seen once. Sequenced input: PBMCs or T cells enriched from blood (not recorded which). The receptor set was obtained from a man in his sixties who had recovered from COVID-19.

This chain links TRBV27 with TRBJ2-3, with D uncertain. CDR1 and CDR2 (germline): MNHEY, SMNVEV (reference sequence). CDR3 size: 12 residues. Trimming took off 3 bases at V and 6 bases at J, with 7 bases between the two ends. The CDR3 coding sequence is TGTGCCAGCAGTTTCCATCGGGATACGCAGTATTTT. Protein sequence: CASSFHRDTQYF.

The chain employs TRBV15 and TRBJ2-1, with 7 bases identical to TRBD1. CDR1 LNHNV and CDR2 YYDKDF come from the germline V gene (reference sequence). The V gene end was trimmed by 2 bases and the J gene end by 6 bases; junction bases not matched to a gene: 4. The CDR3 spans 14 residues. The chain's CDR3 is CATSRHPGGNEQFF. For the CDR3, the DNA is TGTGCCACCAGCAGACATCCAGGGGGCAATGAGCAGTTCTTC.

Here the CDR3 DNA reads TGTGCCAGCAGTGACGGACAGATATTCACCGGGGAGCTGTTTTTT. Residues: CASSDGQIFTGELFF. The chain links TRBV25-1 to TRBJ2-2; the D gene is possibly TRBD1 (6 bases). CDR1 is MGHDK, CDR2 SYGVNS, per germline. This CDR3 comprises 15 residues. Trimming took 3 bases from V and 4 from J, leaving 12 bases between them.

The count of this clone is one. The CDR3 nucleotides read TGTGCCAGCAGCTTAATGGAGGACAGGGTTGAGCATTTT. It encodes CASSLMEDRVEHF. The chain has TRBV7-2 and TRBJ1-5; the match to TRBD1 covers 8 bases. Germline CDR1 reads SGHTA; CDR2 reads FQGNSA. The CDR3 is made up of 13 amino acids. J was trimmed by 14 bases and V by 2 bases; bases with no gene match: 8.

A few counts support this clone. The chain links TRBV30 to TRBJ1-2; D may be TRBD1 (6 bases). The ends were cut back, 2 bases at V and 14 bases at J, with 15 bases in the middle. The CDR3 spans 11 residues. Looked up from germline, CDR1 is GTSNPN and CDR2 is SVGIG (reference sequence). Here the CDR3 DNA reads TGTGCCTGGAGTCGCGCGGTGGACAGTACCTTC. This encodes CAWSRAVDSTF.